The clone carrying this TCR beta chain has a handful of counts. Some clones are missing from TCRdb's copy, which holds only in-frame ones; the method was immunoSEQ multiplex PCR. The sample has about 90,000 clones; 90% to 95% are singletons. The data are from a study of technical replicates of blood from a few donors. V lost 6 bases and J lost 7; bases outside the gene matches: 9. The CDR3 extends over 14 amino acids. Germline CDR1 and CDR2: MNHNS and SASEGT. This sequence originates from a human donor in good health. The sequenced sample was T cells isolated from PBMCs. The chain uses TRBV6-1 and TRBJ1-2; 9 bases line up with TRBD1. The CDR3 loop is CASRARDRDRGYTF. The CDR3 DNA reads as TGTGCCAGCAGGGCCCGGGACAGGGATCGTGGCTACACCTTC.